This T cell receptor (beta chain) was recorded in a study of long-term antiretroviral therapy in people with HIV. Germline V lookup: CDR1 SGHRS, CDR2 YFSETQ. The V and J ends lost 0 bases and 4 bases, in that order; junction bases with no gene match: 4. The CDR3 is made up of 17 amino acids. As for this clone: What it binds is not known.

Sequencing used immunoSEQ v3.0 at survey level. Sequencing aimed at about 40,000-55,000 T-cell genomes per sample. The assay was immunoSEQ multiplex PCR, and TCRdb's table has in-frame clones only and misses some. In the table there are 40,000 to 50,000 clones, over 90% of which are singletons. General observations from the study: Blood obtained between the mid-2000s and the late 2010s may reflect older ART regimens. Compared with controls, HIV repertoires showed narrower CDR3 length ranges. ART adherence was not documented, and neither viral resistance nor therapy changes had any data.

Sequences were derived from unsorted PBMCs, sampled just over 9 years after starting antiretroviral therapy. The receptor comes from a man aged 25 to 40 with HIV. V gene TRBV5-1 combines with J gene TRBJ2-6; 10 bases map to TRBD1. CDR3 protein: CASSLGQGATGANVLTF. CDR3 nucleotides: TGCGCCAGCAGCTTGGGACAGGGGGCGACAGGGGCCAACGTCCTGACTTTC.